A single sample is the source of the 27 T cell receptor beta chains below, sequenced in a study of beta chain features in type 1 diabetes. Sequencing targeted expressed TCRB transcripts, as all isolated RNA had been reverse transcribed. The data were produced by immunoSEQ multiplex PCR, yet TCRdb's version contains in-frame clones alone and is incomplete. This sample carries roughly 300,000 clones, around 8% of them seen once, and the ten largest clones take roughly 0.44%. Sequencing was done on a sample of central memory CD4+ T cells from blood. Receptors were obtained from a woman aged 18-30 years in good health.

This clone turned up a few times. The CDR3 coding sequence is TGTGCCACCATAGCGGGAGCAGAAGATACGCAGTATTTT. Protein product: CATIAGAEDTQYF. The genes are TRBV10-3 and TRBJ2-3; 9 nucleotides line up with TRBD2. The CDR3 spans 13 residues. The germline V gene encodes CDR1 ENHRY and CDR2 SYGVKD. V lost 10 bases, J lost 5 bases, and 7 bases stayed unmatched.

The rearrangement uses TRBV4-2 and TRBJ2-2, with 9 bases fitting TRBD2. J gave up 0 bases and V 1 base, and 6 bases lay outside the gene matches. The CDR3 has 18 amino acids. From germline, CDR1 is LGHNA and CDR2 YNFKEQ. CDR3: CASSQAFLAGTNTGELFF. As DNA, the CDR3 is TGTGCCAGCAGCCAAGCCTTTCTAGCGGGGACGAACACCGGGGAGCTGTTTTTT.

This clone occurred a few times. This chain uses TRBV6-5 with TRBJ1-1; 8 nucleotides agree with TRBD1. Germline V gene lookup returns CDR1 MNHEY and CDR2 SVGAGI. Losses at the gene ends were 7 bases for V and 1 base for J; bases not matched to a gene: 8. The CDR3 runs 15 residues. In nucleotides, the CDR3 is TGTGCCAGCACCGAGACAGGGGCGGGGAACACTGAAGCTTTCTTT. This sequence encodes CASTETGAGNTEAFF.

The chain recombines TRBV25-1 with TRBJ2-1, with 10 bases that match TRBD2. Germline CDR1 and CDR2: MGHDK and SYGVNS. The CDR3 length is 15 residues. V lost 3 bases, J lost 9 bases, and 8 bases stayed unmatched. CDR3 amino acids: CASSEPSGSTGEQFF. The CDR3 coding sequence is TGTGCCAGCAGTGAGCCTAGCGGGAGTACCGGTGAGCAGTTCTTC.

This clone was seen only a few times. The chain combines TRBV19 with TRBJ2-6; D unclear. The germline V and J ends were trimmed by 5 bases and 1 base, with 9 bases remaining between them. Germline V lookup: CDR1 LNHDA, CDR2 SQIVND (reference sequence). The CDR3 has 15 amino acids. The CDR3 protein is CASSSMRSGANVLTF. The CDR3 nucleotides read TGTGCCAGTAGTTCCATGAGGTCTGGGGCCAACGTCCTGACTTTC. The full variable domain, completed using reference TRBV19 and TRBJ2-6, is DGGITQSPKYLFRKEGQNVTLSCEQNLNHDAMYWYRQDPGQGLRLIYYSQIVNDFQKGDIAEGYSVSREKKESFPLTVTSAQKNPTAFYLCASSSMRSGANVLTFGAGSRLTVL.

This chain joins TRBV5-6 and TRBJ2-7, with 7 nucleotides matching TRBD2. The junction had 7 bases not matched to a gene; V was cut back by 4 bases and J by 3 bases. Germline V CDR1 and CDR2: SGHDT, YYEEEE. The CDR3 is 14 amino acids. The CDR3 nucleotides read TGTGCCAGCAGCCACGGGACTAACTTCTACGAGCAGTACTTC. It yields the protein CASSHGTNFYEQYF.

This chain connects TRBV28 to TRBJ2-5; D gene uncertain. The CDR3 consists of 14 residues. The V and J ends lost 1 base and 4 bases respectively, with 10 bases between them. Germline CDR1 reads MDHEN; CDR2 reads SYDVKM. In DNA form, the CDR3 reads TGTGCCAGCAGTTTATACACCCCCGCAGAGACCCAGTACTTC. This gives the protein CASSLYTPAETQYF. Combining the CDR3 with reference TRBV28 and TRBJ2-5 gives the whole variable domain DVKVTQSSRYLVKRTGEKVFLECVQDMDHENMFWYRQDPGLGLRLIYFSYDVKMKEKGDIPEGYSVSREKKERFSLILESASTNQTSMYLCASSLYTPAETQYFGPGTRLLVL.

This clone was counted ten times or more. This chain connects TRBV14 to TRBJ1-1; 8 positions match TRBD1. Germline V gene data show CDR1 as SGHDN and CDR2 as FVKESK. The CDR3 has 15 residues. Trimming took 2 bases from V and 4 from J; bases not matched to a gene: 6. This chain's CDR3 is CASSQWTGQVTEAFF. In DNA form, the CDR3 reads TGTGCCAGCAGCCAATGGACAGGGCAGGTCACTGAAGCTTTCTTT.

This clone has only a few counts. J is TRBJ2-7 and V is TRBV7-9; tentative D call: TRBD2 (6 bases). Germline V gene sequence: CDR1 SEHNR, CDR2 FQNEAQ (reference sequence). The CDR3 extends over 14 amino acids. Trimming pared 3 bases from V and 4 bases from J, leaving 13 bases between. CDR3: CASSFGGSGYEQYF. Written as DNA, the CDR3 is TGTGCCAGCAGCTTTGGAGGGAGTGGGTACGAGCAGTACTTC. Variable domain in full (rest from reference TRBV7-9 and TRBJ2-7): DTGVSQNPRHKITKRGQNVTFRCDPISEHNRLYWYRQTLGQGPEFLTYFQNEAQLEKSRLLSDRFSAERPKGSFSTLEIQRTEQGDSAMYLCASSFGGSGYEQYFGPGTRLTVT.

This clone was recorded at least ten times. The chain carries TRBV28 and TRBJ2-7, with 10 bases matching TRBD2. This CDR3 is built from 17 residues. In germline, CDR1 is MDHEN, CDR2 SYDVKM. Trimming cost V 4 bases and J 2 bases; bases outside gene matches: 11. CDR3 sequence reads: CASSWASGRPGTYEQYF. CDR3 in DNA: TGTGCCAGCAGTTGGGCTAGCGGGAGACCAGGGACCTACGAGCAGTACTTC.

This clone has just a few counts. This sequence joins TRBV4-3 and TRBJ2-1; 9 bases map to TRBD2. The germline CDR1 and CDR2 sequences are LGHNA and YSLEER. The V gene end was trimmed by 4 bases and the J gene end by 0 bases; junction bases not matched to a gene: 7. The CDR3 is made up of 17 amino acids. CDR3 sequence: CASSRETSGSSYNEQFF. CDR3 nucleotide sequence: TGCGCCAGCAGCCGCGAGACTAGCGGTAGCTCCTACAATGAGCAGTTCTTC.

This clone was found a few times. The chain joins TRBV6-5 to TRBJ2-7, with 7 bases that match TRBD2. Trimming took 6 bases from V and 1 from J; bases not matched to a gene: 6. CDR3 length: 14 residues. Germline lookup yields CDR1 MNHEY and CDR2 SVGAGI. CDR3 residues: CASSTGEGSYEQYF. The CDR3 nucleotides read TGTGCCAGCAGCACCGGGGAGGGATCCTACGAGCAGTACTTC.

The chain recombines TRBV28 with TRBJ2-7; the match to TRBD1 covers 9 bases. J gave up 5 bases and V 5 bases, and 7 bases lay outside the gene matches. Germline V gene lookup returns CDR1 MDHEN and CDR2 SYDVKM. The CDR3 runs to 14 residues. Here the CDR3 reads CASSQNYRGHEQYF. As DNA, the CDR3 is TGTGCCAGCAGTCAAAATTACAGGGGGCACGAGCAGTACTTC.

The chain couples TRBV29-1 to TRBJ2-1; TRBD1 matches at 8 bases. J gave up 1 base and V 6 bases, and 11 bases lay outside the gene matches. Germline-derived CDR1 and CDR2 are SQVTM and ANQGSEA. The CDR3 has 16 amino acids. The CDR3 protein is CSVVTPQGASYNEQFF. The DNA of the CDR3 is TGCAGCGTCGTAACGCCCCAGGGGGCTTCCTACAATGAGCAGTTCTTC.

This clone came up a few times. The rearrangement uses TRBV6-5 and TRBJ2-3; 9 nucleotides align to TRBD2. The CDR3 is 15 residues long. The V segment lost 10 bases and the J segment 0 bases; nucleotides outside the gene matches: 8. Germline V gene sequence: CDR1 MNHEY, CDR2 SVGAGI. CDR3 loop: CAIASGEVSTDTQYF. The CDR3 bases are TGTGCCATTGCTAGCGGGGAAGTCAGCACAGATACGCAGTATTTT.

This chain joins TRBV5-4 and TRBJ1-5, with unresolved D. CDR1 is SGHNT and CDR2 is YYREEE in the germline V gene (reference sequence). V dropped 4 bases and J dropped 2 bases, with 10 bases sitting between them. This CDR3 spans 14 amino acids. CDR3 DNA: TGTGCCAGCAGCCCGAAAAGTGGCAATCAGCCCCAGCATTTT. Encoded protein: CASSPKSGNQPQHF.

The genes are TRBV2 and TRBJ1-5; D is unresolved. Deletions cut 1 base from V and 5 bases from J, with 12 bases between. Germline-derived CDR1 and CDR2 are SNHLY and FYNNEI. CDR3 length: 15 amino acids. This chain's CDR3 is CASSEGAQRDQPQHF. CDR3 DNA: TGTGCCAGCAGTGAAGGAGCCCAACGGGATCAGCCCCAGCATTTT. Based on the CDR3 plus reference TRBV2 and TRBJ1-5, the full variable domain is EPEVTQTPSHQVTQMGQEVILRCVPISNHLYFYWYRQILGQKVEFLVSFYNNEISEKSEIFDDQFSVERPDGSNFTLKIRSTKLEDSAMYFCASSEGAQRDQPQHFGDGTRLSIL.

The sample holds a few counts of this clone. The CDR3 DNA reads TGTGCCAGCAGCCAGGGACAACACAACACTGAAGCTTTCTTT. Translating it yields CASSQGQHNTEAFF. This rearrangement joins TRBV4-2 to TRBJ1-1; a possible D gene is TRBD1 (6 bases). The CDR3 extends over 14 amino acids. The germline gives CDR1 LGHNA, CDR2 YNFKEQ. Trimming stripped 3 bases from V and 2 bases from J, with 10 bases between.

This clone was seen a handful of times. This chain uses TRBV7-9 with TRBJ2-5; 9 positions agree with TRBD1. The J call may be in error: the DNA end matches TRBJ2-7 better. This CDR3 contains 16 residues. Germline values: CDR1 SEHNR, CDR2 FQNEAQ (reference sequence). The CDR3 region is CASSFRTGTGLSEQYF. Here the CDR3 DNA reads TGTGCCAGCAGCTTTCGTACCGGGACAGGGCTTTCCGAGCAGTACTTC.

Comments on this clone: Other DNA sequences in the same sample also yield this CDR3. The chain couples TRBV7-9 to TRBJ2-5; no firm D call. The CDR3 runs 13 residues. The V end was cut by 2 bases, the J end by 5 bases, with 9 bases between. Looked up from germline, CDR1 is SEHNR and CDR2 is FQNEAQ (reference sequence). The chain's CDR3 is CASSLSLGETQYF. As DNA, the CDR3 is TGTGCCAGCAGCTTATCCCTCGGGGAGACCCAGTACTTC.

This clone was detected only a few times. V and J are TRBV4-2 and TRBJ2-1; 10 bases align to TRBD2. The CDR3 length is 16 residues. V was pared by 0 bases and J by 6 bases, with 5 bases of the junction left unmatched. From germline, CDR1 is LGHNA and CDR2 YNFKEQ. The DNA for the CDR3 is TGTGCCAGCAGCCAAGATCCCCAGCGGGAGGGCAATGAGCAGTTCTTC. It is translated as CASSQDPQREGNEQFF.

This chain links TRBV15 with TRBJ1-4; no clear D gene. V was clipped by 3 bases and J by 0 bases, with 5 bases between them. CDR3 size: 14 residues. Germline V gene sequence: CDR1 LNHNV, CDR2 YYDKDF (reference sequence). The CDR3 nucleotides read TGTGCCACCAGCAGTTTCGCAACTAATGAAAAACTGTTTTTT. Protein: CATSSFATNEKLFF.

This clone showed up just a few times. This rearrangement joins TRBV28 to TRBJ1-4; maybe TRBD1 (5 bases). The CDR3 consists of 14 residues. CDR1 is MDHEN, CDR2 SYDVKM, per germline. The V end lost 5 bases, the J end lost 5 bases, and 12 bases lay between the germline ends. CDR3 nucleotide sequence: TGTGCCAGCAGTCAGGGCCCGAGGAATGAAAAACTGTTTTTT. Encoded protein: CASSQGPRNEKLFF.

This clone was seen a few times. V is TRBV7-8 and J is TRBJ2-3; D not certain. The germline CDR1 and CDR2 sequences are SGHVS and FQNEAQ. Trimming stripped 2 bases from V and 2 bases from J, with 11 bases between. The CDR3 is 15 amino acids. CDR3 sequence reads: CASSLPRPITDTQYF. Here the CDR3 DNA reads TGTGCCAGCAGCTTACCCAGGCCGATCACAGATACGCAGTATTTT.

J is TRBJ2-3 and V is TRBV7-9, with D uncertain. Germline lookup yields CDR1 SEHNR and CDR2 FQNEAQ (reference sequence). The CDR3 consists of 14 residues. The germline V and J ends were trimmed by 5 bases and 0 bases, with 9 bases remaining between them. CDR3 sequence reads: CASSPAMSTDTQYF. The CDR3 region has the DNA TGTGCCAGCAGCCCCGCGATGAGCACAGATACGCAGTATTTT.

This clone was counted between two and nine times. The chain carries TRBV2 and TRBJ1-2; D not resolved. V was trimmed by 8 bases and J by 5 bases, leaving 12 bases between them. Germline CDR1 and CDR2: SNHLY and FYNNEI. The CDR3 loop spans 12 amino acids. This CDR3 is CASLEVGYGYTF. The CDR3 DNA reads TGTGCCAGCCTGGAGGTTGGGTATGGCTACACCTTC.

The rearrangement uses TRBV19 and TRBJ1-5; unclear D gene. This CDR3 has 14 residues. Trimming shortened V by 3 bases and J by 1 base, and 7 bases separated the two germline ends. CDR1 LNHDA and CDR2 SQIVND come from the germline V gene (reference sequence). CDR3 nucleotides: TGTGCCAGTAGTATGGTAGGGAGCAATCAGCCCCAGCATTTT. This translates into CASSMVGSNQPQHF.